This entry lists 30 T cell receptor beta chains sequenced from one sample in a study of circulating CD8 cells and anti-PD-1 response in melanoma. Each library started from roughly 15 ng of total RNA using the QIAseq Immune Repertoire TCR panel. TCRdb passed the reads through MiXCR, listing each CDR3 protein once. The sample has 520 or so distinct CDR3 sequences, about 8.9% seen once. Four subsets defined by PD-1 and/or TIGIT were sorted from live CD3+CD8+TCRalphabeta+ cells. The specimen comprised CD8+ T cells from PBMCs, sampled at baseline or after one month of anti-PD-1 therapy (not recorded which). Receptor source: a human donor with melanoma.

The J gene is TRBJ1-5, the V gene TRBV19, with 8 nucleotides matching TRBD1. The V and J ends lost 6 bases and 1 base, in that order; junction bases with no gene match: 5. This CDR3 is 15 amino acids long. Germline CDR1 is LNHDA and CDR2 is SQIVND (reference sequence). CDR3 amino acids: CASRVGQESNQPQHF. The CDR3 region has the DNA TGTGCCAGTAGGGTGGGACAGGAAAGCAATCAGCCCCAGCATTTT.

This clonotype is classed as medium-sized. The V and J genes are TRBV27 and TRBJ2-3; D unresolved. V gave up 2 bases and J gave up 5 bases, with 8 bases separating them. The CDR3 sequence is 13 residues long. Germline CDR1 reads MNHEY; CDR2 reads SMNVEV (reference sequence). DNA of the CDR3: TGTGCCAGCAGTTTAGGGCTCAGAGATACGCAGTATTTT. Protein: CASSLGLRDTQYF.

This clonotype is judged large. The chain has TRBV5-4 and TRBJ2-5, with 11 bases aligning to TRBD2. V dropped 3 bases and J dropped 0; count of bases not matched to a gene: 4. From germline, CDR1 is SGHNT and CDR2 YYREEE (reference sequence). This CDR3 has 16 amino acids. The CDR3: CASSSLAGGDQETQYF. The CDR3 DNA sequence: TGTGCCAGCAGCTCCCTAGCGGGGGGTGACCAAGAGACCCAGTACTTC.

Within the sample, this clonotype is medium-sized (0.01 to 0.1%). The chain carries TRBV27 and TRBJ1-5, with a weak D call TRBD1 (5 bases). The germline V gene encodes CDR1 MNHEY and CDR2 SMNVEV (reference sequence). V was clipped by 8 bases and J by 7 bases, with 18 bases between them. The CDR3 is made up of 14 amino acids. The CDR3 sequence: CASGSLNRDQPQHF. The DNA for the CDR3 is TGTGCCAGCGGATCCCTCAACCGGGACCAGCCCCAGCATTTT.

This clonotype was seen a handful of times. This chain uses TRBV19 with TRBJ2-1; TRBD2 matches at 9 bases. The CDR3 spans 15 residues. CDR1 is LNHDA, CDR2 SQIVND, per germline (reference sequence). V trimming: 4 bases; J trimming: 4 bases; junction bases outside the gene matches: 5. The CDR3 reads CASSTASGDYNEQFF. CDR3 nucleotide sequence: TGTGCCAGTAGTACGGCTAGCGGGGATTACAATGAGCAGTTCTTC.

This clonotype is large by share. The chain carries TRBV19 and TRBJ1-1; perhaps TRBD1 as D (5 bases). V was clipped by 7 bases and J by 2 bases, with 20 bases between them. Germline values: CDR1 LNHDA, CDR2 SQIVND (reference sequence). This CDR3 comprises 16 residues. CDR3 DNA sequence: TGTGCCAGTAACCGGGACGGGAAAGGTATAAACACTGAAGCTTTCTTT. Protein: CASNRDGKGINTEAFF.

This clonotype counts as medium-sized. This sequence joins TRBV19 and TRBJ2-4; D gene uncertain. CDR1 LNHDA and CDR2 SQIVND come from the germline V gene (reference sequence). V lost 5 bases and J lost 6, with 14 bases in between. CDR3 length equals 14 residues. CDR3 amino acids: CASSHQGPLNIQYF. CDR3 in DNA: TGTGCCAGTAGTCACCAAGGCCCTTTAAACATTCAGTACTTC.

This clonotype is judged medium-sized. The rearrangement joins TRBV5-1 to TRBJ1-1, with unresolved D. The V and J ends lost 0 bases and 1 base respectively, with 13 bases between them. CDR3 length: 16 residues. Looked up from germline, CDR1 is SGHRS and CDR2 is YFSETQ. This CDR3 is CASSLGFPPPNTEAFF. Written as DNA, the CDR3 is TGCGCCAGCAGCTTGGGTTTTCCTCCCCCGAACACTGAAGCTTTCTTT.

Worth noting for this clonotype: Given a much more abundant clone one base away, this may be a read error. The CDR3 region is CRATGGNEKLFF. In DNA, the CDR3 is TGCAGAGCTACTGGGGGTAATGAAAAACTGTTTTTT. The chain couples TRBV20-1 to TRBJ1-4; D is perhaps TRBD1 (5 bases). The CDR3 runs to 12 residues. Germline values: CDR1 DFQATT, CDR2 SNEGSKA (reference sequence).

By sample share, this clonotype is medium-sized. CDR3 amino acids: CSAREPQRTYEQYF. CDR3 DNA: TGCAGTGCTAGAGAGCCACAGAGAACCTACGAGCAGTACTTC. V and J are TRBV20-1 and TRBJ2-7; no firm D call. CDR1 and CDR2 from the germline V gene are DFQATT and SNEGSKA (reference sequence). The CDR3 totals 14 residues. The V and J ends lost 0 bases and 2 bases respectively, with 11 bases between them.

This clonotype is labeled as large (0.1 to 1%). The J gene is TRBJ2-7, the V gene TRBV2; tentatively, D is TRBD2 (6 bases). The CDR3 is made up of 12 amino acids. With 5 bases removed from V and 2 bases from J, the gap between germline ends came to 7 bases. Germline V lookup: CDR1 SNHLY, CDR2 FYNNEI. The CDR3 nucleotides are TGTGCCAGCAGTCCGGGGGCCTACGAGCAGTACTTC. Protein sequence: CASSPGAYEQYF.

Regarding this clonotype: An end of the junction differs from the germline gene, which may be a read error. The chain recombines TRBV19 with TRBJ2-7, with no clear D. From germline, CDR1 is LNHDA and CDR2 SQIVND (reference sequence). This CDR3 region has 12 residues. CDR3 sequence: CATATSSYEQYF. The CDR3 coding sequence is TGTGCCACCGCGACATCCTCCTATGAGCAGTACTTC.

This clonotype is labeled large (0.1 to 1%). The CDR3 nucleotides are TGCAGCGTCTTGACAGGAAGCTCCTACGAGCAGTACTTC. Its translation is CSVLTGSSYEQYF. The rearrangement joins TRBV29-1 to TRBJ2-7; possibly TRBD1 for D (6 bases). The V gene lost 6 bases and the J gene lost 0 bases, with 12 bases spanning the gap. The CDR3 has 13 residues. In germline, CDR1 is SQVTM, CDR2 ANQGSEA.

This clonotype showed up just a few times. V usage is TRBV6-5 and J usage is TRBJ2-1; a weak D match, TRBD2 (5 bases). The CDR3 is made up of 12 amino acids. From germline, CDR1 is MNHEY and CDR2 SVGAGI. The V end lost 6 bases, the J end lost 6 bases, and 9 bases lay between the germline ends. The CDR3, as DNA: TGTGCCAGCAGCGGGGAACGCAATGAGCAGTTCTTC. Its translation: CASSGERNEQFF.

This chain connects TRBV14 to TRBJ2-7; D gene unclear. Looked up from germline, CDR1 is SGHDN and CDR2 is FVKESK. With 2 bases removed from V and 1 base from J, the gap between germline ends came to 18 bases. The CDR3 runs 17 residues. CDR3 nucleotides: TGTGCCAGCAGCCAAAGGTCGGCCCCTGCTGGGTCCTACGAGCAGTACTTC. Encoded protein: CASSQRSAPAGSYEQYF.

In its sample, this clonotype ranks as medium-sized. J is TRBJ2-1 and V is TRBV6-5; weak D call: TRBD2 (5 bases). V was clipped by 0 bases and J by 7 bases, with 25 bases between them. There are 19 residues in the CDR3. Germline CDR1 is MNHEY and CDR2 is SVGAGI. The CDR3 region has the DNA TGTGCCAGCAGTTACTCGATTCAGGATGAGGGTCCGGGTCGGAATGAGCAGTTCTTC. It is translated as CASSYSIQDEGPGRNEQFF.

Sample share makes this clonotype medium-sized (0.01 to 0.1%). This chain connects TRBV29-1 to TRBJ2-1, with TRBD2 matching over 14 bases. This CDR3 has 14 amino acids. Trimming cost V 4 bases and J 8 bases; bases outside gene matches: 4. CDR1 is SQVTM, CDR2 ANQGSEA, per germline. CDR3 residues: CSVGLAGGLDEQFF. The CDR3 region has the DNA TGCAGCGTTGGACTAGCGGGGGGGCTTGATGAGCAGTTCTTC.

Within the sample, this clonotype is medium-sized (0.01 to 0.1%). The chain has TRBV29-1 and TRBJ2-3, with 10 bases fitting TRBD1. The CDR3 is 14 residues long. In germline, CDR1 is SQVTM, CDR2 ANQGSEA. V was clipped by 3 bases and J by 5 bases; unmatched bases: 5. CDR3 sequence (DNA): TGCAGCGTTGAGGGGACAGGGGTTATAGATACGCAGTATTTT. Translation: CSVEGTGVIDTQYF.

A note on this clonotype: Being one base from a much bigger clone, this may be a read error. CDR3 residues: CASGRESLNEKLFF. CDR3 sequence (DNA): TGTGCCAGCGGTCGGGAGAGTCTAAATGAAAAACTGTTTTTT. This chain connects TRBV12-3 or TRBV12-4 to TRBJ1-4; D is uncertain. The V and J ends lost 8 bases and 5 bases respectively, with 15 bases between them. The CDR3 is 14 residues long.

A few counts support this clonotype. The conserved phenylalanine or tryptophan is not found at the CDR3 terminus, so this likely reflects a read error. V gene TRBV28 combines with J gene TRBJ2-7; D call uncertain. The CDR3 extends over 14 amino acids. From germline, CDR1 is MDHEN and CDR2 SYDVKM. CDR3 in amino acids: CASSLYSSRNEQYL. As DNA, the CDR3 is TGTGCCAGCAGCTTATACAGCAGTAGAAACGAGCAGTACCTC.

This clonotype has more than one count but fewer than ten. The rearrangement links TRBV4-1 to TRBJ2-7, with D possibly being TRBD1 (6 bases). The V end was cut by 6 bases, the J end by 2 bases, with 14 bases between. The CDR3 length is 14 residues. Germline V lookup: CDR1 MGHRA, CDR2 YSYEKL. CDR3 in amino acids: CASSLDRTAYEQYF. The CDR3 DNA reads TGCGCCAGCAGTCTCGACAGGACGGCCTACGAGCAGTACTTC.

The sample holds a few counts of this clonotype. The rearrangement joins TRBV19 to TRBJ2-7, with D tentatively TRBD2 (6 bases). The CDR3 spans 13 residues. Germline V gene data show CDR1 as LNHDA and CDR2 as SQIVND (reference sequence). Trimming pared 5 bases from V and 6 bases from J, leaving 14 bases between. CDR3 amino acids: CASSSGVGAEQYF. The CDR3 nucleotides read TGTGCCAGTAGTTCGGGGGTGGGCGCCGAGCAGTACTTC. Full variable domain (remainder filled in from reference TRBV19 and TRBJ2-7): DGGITQSPKYLFRKEGQNVTLSCEQNLNHDAMYWYRQDPGQGLRLIYYSQIVNDFQKGDIAEGYSVSREKKESFPLTVTSAQKNPTAFYLCASSSGVGAEQYFGPGTRLTVT.

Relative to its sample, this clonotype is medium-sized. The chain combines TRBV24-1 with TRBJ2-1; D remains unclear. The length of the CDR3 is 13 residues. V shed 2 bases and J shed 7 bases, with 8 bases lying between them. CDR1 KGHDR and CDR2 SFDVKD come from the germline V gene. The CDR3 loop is CATSDWFGNEQFF. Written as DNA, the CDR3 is TGTGCCACCAGTGATTGGTTTGGAAATGAGCAGTTCTTC.

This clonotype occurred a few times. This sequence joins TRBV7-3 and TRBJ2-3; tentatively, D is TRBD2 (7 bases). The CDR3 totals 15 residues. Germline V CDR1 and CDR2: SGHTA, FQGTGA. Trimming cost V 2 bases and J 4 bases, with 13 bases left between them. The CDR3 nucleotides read TGTGCCAGCAGCTTACAGAGGGGGGGCGCAGATACGCAGTATTTT. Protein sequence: CASSLQRGGADTQYF. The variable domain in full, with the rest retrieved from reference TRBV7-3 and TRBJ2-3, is GAGVSQTPSNKVTEKGKYVELRCDPISGHTALYWYRQSLGQGPEFLIYFQGTGAADDSGLPNDRFFAVRPEGSVSTLKIQRTERGDSAVYLCASSLQRGGADTQYFGPGTRLTVL.

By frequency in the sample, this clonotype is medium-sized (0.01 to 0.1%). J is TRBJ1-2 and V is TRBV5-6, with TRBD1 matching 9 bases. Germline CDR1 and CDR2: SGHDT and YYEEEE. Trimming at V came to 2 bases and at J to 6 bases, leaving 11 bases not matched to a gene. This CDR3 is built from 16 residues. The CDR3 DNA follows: TGTGCCAGCAGCTTAACCGGGACAGGGCGGGAAGATGGCTACACCTTC. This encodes CASSLTGTGREDGYTF.

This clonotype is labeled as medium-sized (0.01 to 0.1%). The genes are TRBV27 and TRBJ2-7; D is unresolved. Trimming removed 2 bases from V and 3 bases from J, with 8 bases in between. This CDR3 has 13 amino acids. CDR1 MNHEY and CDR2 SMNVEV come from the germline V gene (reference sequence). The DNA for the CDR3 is TGTGCCAGCAGTTTAGAACAGAACTACGAGCAGTACTTC. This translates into CASSLEQNYEQYF.

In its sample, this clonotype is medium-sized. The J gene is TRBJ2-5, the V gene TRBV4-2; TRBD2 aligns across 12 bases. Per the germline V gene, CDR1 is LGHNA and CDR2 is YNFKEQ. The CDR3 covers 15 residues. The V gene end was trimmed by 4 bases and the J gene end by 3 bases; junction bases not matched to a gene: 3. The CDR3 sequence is CASSPRTSGEETQYF. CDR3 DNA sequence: TGTGCCAGCAGCCCCCGGACTAGCGGGGAAGAGACCCAGTACTTC.

The CDR3 is CATGSSYEQYF. The CDR3 DNA reads as TGTGCCACGGGCAGCTCCTACGAGCAGTACTTC. V usage is TRBV19 and J usage is TRBJ2-7; no firm D call. Deletions cut 10 bases from V and 0 bases from J, with 7 bases between. Germline-derived CDR1 and CDR2 are LNHDA and SQIVND (reference sequence). The CDR3 is 11 amino acids.

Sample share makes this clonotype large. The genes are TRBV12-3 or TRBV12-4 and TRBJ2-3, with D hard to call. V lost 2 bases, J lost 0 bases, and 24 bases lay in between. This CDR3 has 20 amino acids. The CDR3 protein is CASSLRLLAERASSTDTQYF. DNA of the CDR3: TGTGCCAGCAGTTTAAGGTTGCTGGCTGAACGGGCCTCTAGCACAGATACGCAGTATTTT.

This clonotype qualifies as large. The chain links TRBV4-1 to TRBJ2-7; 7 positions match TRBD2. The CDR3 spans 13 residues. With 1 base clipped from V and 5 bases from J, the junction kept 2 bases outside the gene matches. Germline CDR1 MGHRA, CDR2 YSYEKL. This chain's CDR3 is CASSQVAGDEQYF. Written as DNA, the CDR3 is TGCGCCAGCAGCCAAGTGGCGGGGGACGAGCAGTACTTC.